This TCR beta chain derives from a study of T cells after yellow fever vaccination. Germline V gene sequence: CDR1 DFQATT, CDR2 SNEGSKA (reference sequence). Trimming pared 0 bases from V and 10 bases from J, leaving 21 bases between. This CDR3 comprises 15 residues. General study points: Only a minor proportion of clonotypes was detected across both CD4 and CD8 compartments. Reappearing after the booster were most of the clones from primary vaccination (around 96% CD4, approximately 85% CD8). It was the secondary response that reached its peak faster, day 5 versus 15, but it was weaker.

TCRdb re-analysed the 5' RACE reads in MiXCR, keeping a single row per CDR3 protein. The data contain approximately 250,000 distinct CDR3 sequences, around 6.7% of them seen just once; the ten biggest clones take up more than 0.85%. In the case of this clonotype: Antigen: not known.

The source is a man between 25 and 39 years old who received the YFV17D yellow fever vaccine. The J gene is TRBJ1-1, the V gene TRBV20-1, with D perhaps TRBD1 (5 bases). Sequencing used CD4+ T cells sorted from PBMCs, obtained on the day of the yellow fever booster vaccination. DNA of the CDR3: TGCAGTGCTAGAGATATGATCCCGGGACTCCTAACAGCTTTCTTT. Amino acid sequence: CSARDMIPGLLTAFF.